This TCR beta chain was sequenced for a study of identical twins. Regarding the study as a whole: The authors drew conclusions from cross-sectional statistical analysis rather than following the same donors.

On this clonotype itself: Its antigen is not identified.

Germline CDR1 reads SGHRS; CDR2 reads YFSETQ. The length of the CDR3 is 16 residues. Trimming removed 0 bases from V and 2 bases from J, with 13 bases in between. TCRdb analysed the 5' RACE reads with MiXCR anew, one entry per CDR3 protein. The table records about 390,000 distinct CDR3 sequences, approximately 10% of them present only once. The receptor's source is a woman aged 50 to 60 in good health. The V and J genes are TRBV5-1 and TRBJ2-3; no firm D call. The sequenced sample consisted of naive T cells sorted from blood. The DNA for the CDR3 is TGCGCCAGCAGCTTGGTGAAGGCTACGGACACAGATACGCAGTATTTT. Translating gives CASSLVKATDTDTQYF.